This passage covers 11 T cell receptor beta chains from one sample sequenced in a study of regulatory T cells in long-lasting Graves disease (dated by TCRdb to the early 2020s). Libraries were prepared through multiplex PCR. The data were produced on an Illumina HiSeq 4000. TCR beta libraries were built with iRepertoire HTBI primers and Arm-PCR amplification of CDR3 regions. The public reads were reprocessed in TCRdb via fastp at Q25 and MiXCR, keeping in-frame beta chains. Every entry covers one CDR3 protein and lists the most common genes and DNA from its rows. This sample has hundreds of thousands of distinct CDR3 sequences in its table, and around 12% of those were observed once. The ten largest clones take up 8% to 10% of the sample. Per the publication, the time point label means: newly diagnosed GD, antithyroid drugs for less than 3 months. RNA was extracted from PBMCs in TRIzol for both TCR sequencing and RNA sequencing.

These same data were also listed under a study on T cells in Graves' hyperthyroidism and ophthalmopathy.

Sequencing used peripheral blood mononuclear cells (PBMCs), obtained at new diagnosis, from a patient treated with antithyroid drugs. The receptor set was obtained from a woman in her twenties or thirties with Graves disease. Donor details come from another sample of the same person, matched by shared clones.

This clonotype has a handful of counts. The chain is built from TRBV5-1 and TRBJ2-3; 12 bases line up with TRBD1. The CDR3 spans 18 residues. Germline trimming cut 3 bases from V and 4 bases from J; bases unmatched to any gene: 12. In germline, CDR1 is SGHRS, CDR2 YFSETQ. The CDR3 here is CASSSLMGTGGISDTQYF. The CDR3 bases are TGCGCCAGCAGCTCCCTAATGGGGACAGGGGGCATTTCAGATACGCAGTATTTT.

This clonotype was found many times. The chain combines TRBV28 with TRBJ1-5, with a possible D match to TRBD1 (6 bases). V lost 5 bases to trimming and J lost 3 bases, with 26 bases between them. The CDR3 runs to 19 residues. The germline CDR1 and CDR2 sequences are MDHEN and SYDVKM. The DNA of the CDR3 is TGTGCCAGCAGTAAGCCTAAGGACAGCCCTCTTCCCTACAATCAGCCCCAGCATTTT. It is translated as CASSKPKDSPLPYNQPQHF. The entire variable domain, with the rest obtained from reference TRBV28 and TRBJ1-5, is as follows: DVKVTQSSRYLVKRTGEKVFLECVQDMDHENMFWYRQDPGLGLRLIYFSYDVKMKEKGDIPEGYSVSREKKERFSLILESASTNQTSMYLCASSKPKDSPLPYNQPQHFGDGTRLSIL.

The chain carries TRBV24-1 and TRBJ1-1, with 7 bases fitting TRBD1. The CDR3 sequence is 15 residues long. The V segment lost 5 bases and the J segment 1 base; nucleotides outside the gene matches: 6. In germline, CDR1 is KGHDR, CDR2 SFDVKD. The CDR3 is CATSGTGSGNTEAFF. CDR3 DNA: TGTGCCACCAGTGGGACAGGCTCGGGGAACACTGAAGCTTTCTTT.

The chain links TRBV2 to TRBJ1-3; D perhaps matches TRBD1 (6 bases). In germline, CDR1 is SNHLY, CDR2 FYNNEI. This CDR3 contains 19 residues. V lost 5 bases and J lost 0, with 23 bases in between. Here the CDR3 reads CASSTDGLRDTRSGNTIYF. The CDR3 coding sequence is TGTGCCAGCAGTACAGATGGGCTTAGGGACACTCGCTCTGGAAACACCATATATTTT.

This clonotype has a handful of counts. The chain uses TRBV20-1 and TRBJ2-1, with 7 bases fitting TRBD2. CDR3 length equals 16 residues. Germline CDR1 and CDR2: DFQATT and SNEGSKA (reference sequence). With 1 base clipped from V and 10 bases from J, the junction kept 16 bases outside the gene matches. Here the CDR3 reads CSARGRVAGGLWEQFF. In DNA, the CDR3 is TGCAGTGCTAGAGGACGGGTAGCGGGCGGCTTATGGGAGCAGTTCTTC.

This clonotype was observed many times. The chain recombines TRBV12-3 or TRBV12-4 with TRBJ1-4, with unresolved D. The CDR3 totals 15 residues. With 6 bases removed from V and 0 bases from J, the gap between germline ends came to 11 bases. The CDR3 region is CASSESGATNEKLFF. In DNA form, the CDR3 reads TGTGCCAGCAGCGAGTCTGGGGCAACTAATGAAAAACTGTTTTTT.

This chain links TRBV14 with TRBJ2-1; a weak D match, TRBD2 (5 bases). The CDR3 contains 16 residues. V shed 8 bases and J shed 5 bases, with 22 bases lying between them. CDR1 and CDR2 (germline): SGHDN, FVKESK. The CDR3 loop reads CASGRLDSPMNNEQFF. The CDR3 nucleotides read TGTGCCAGCGGGCGGCTGGACTCACCGATGAACAATGAGCAGTTCTTC. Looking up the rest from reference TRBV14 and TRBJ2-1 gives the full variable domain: EAGVTQFPSHSVIEKGQTVTLRCDPISGHDNLYWYRRVMGKEIKFLLHFVKESKQDESGMPNNRFLAERTGGTYSTLKVQPAELEDSGVYFCASGRLDSPMNNEQFFGPGTRLTVL.

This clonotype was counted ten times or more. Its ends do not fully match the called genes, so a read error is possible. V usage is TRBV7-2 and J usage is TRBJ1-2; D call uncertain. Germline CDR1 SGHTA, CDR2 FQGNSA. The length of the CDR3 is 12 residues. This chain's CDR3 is CASSLARYGYTF. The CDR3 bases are TGCGCCAGCAGCTTAGCACGCTATGGCTACACCTTC.

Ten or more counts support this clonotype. The DNA of the CDR3 is TGTGCCAGCAGCCCGGGATCAGGGGGCGAGCAGTACTTC. This codes for CASSPGSGGEQYF. The chain couples TRBV9 to TRBJ2-7, with 7 bases that match TRBD1. Germline V gene sequence: CDR1 SGDLS, CDR2 YYNGEE. This CDR3 region has 13 residues. V lost 4 bases to trimming and J lost 6 bases; unmatched junction nucleotides: 7. Full variable domain (missing parts from reference TRBV9 and TRBJ2-7): DSGVTQTPKHLITATGQRVTLRCSPRSGDLSVYWYQQSLDQGLQFLIQYYNGEERAKGNILERFSAQQFPDLHSELNLSSLELGDSALYFCASSPGSGGEQYFGPGTRLTVT.

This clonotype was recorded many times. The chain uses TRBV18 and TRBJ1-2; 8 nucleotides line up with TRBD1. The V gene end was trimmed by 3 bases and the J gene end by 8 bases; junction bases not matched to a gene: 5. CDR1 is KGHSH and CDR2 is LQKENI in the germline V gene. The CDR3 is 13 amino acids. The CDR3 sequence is CASSPTGESGYTF. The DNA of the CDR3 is TGTGCCAGCTCACCGACAGGGGAATCCGGCTACACCTTC.

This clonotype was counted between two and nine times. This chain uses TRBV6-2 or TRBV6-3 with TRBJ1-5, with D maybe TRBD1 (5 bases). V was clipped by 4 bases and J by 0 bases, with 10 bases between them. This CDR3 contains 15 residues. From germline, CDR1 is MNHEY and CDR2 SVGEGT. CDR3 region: CASSWGRGSNQPQHF. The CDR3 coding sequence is TGTGCCAGCAGTTGGGGGAGGGGTAGCAATCAGCCCCAGCATTTT.